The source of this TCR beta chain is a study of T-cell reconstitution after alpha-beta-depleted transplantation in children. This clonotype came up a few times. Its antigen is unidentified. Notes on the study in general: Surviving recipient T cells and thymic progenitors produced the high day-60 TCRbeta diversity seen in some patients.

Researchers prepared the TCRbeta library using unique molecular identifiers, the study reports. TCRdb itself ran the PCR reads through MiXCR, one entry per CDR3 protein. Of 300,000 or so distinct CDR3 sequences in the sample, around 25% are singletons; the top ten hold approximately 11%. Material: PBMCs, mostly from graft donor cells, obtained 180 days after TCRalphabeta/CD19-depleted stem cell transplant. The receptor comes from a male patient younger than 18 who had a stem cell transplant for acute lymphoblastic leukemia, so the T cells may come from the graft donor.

The CDR3 here is CASRLGYSNQPQHF. In DNA form, the CDR3 reads TGTGCCAGCAGGCTGGGGTATAGCAATCAGCCCCAGCATTTT. The rearrangement joins TRBV12-3 or TRBV12-4 to TRBJ1-5; D not certain. Trimming stripped 6 bases from V and 0 bases from J, with 9 bases between. The CDR3 is 14 residues long.